The 2 T cell receptor beta chains below come from one sample, sequenced in a study of cytomegalovirus exposure and HLA in healthy donors (dated by TCRdb to the late 2010s). The protocol used for the library was the immunoSEQ multiplex PCR assay. The multiplex PCR relied on a mix of 60 forward primers for TCR Vbeta segments and 13 reverse primers for TCR Jbeta segments. TCRdb's version of the immuneACCESS table is confined to in-frame rearrangements and falls short of the full clone set. An unresolved V gene accounts for under half of the shortfall where checked; the remainder is of unknown origin. In this sample the table shows 95,000 to 150,000 clones, 50% to 75% of which occur a single time. The ten largest clones add up to around 8.8% of the sample. The sequenced sample consisted of PBMCs. The receptors were gathered from a woman aged 40-49 years in good health and CMV-seropositive.

In its sample, this clone was seen a few times. CDR3 DNA: TGTGCCAGCAGCCTACTAGTGGGTCAAGAGACCCAGTACTTC. Translated: CASSLLVGQETQYF. The V gene is TRBV7-2, the J gene TRBJ2-5, with D perhaps TRBD2 (5 bases). Germline-derived CDR1 and CDR2 are SGHTA and FQGNSA. V was pared by 5 bases and J by 2 bases, with 12 bases between. This CDR3 has 14 amino acids.

This chain uses TRBV18 with TRBJ2-4, with D unresolved. The CDR3 consists of 13 residues. V shed 2 bases and J shed 5 bases, with 7 bases lying between them. From germline, CDR1 is KGHSH and CDR2 LQKENI. The CDR3, as DNA: TGTGCCAGCTCACCAGGTGCGGAAAACATTCAGTACTTC. Translation gives CASSPGAENIQYF.